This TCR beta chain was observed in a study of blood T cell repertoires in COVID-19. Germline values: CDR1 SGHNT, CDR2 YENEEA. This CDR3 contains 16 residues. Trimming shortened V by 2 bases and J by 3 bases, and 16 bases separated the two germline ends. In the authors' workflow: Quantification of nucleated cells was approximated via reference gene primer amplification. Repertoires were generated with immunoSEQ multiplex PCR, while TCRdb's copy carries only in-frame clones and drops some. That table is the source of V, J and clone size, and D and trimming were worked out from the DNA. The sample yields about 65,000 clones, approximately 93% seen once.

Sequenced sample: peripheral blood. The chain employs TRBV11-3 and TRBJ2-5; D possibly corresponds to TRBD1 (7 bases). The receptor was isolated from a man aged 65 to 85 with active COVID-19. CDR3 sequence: CASSLNSPGGKETQYF. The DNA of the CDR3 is TGTGCCAGCAGCTTAAACTCGCCAGGGGGGAAAGAGACCCAGTACTTC.